The rows below give T cell receptor beta chains drawn from one sample of a study of CD8+CD57+ T cells in acquired aplastic anemia. MiXCR, applied by TCRdb to the reads, yields one record per CDR3 protein. The top ten hold about 2.5% of the sample, which has 100,000 to 150,000 distinct CDR3 sequences, roughly 50% seen once. The sample consisted of sorted CD4+, CD8+, or CD8+CD57+ T cells (not recorded which) from PBMCs. Receptor source: a human donor in good health, serving as a control. Each CDR3 is given with its conserved first and last residue. Each record gives: V gene, clone size, D gene, J gene, CDR3 DNA, CDR3 protein. The D gene is left open where the match is weak. Clone sizes are given selectively: once, few, many, or a class where the clone is expanded.

TRBV19	.	.	TRBJ2-5	TGTGCCAGTAGTGGTCATGGGCGGGACGACCAAGAGACCCAGTACTTC	CASSGHGRDDQETQYF
TRBV29-1	.	TRBD1	TRBJ2-7	TGCAGCGTGGACCAGACAGGGTACTACGAGCAGTACTTC	CSVDQTGYYEQYF
TRBV25-1	.	TRBD1	TRBJ2-5	TGTGCCAGCAGCCGGGCCGGGACAGGGGGGGAGACCCAGTACTTC	CASSRAGTGGETQYF
TRBV7-6	few	TRBD1	TRBJ1-3	TGTGCCAGCAGTTTACAGGGGGCTAGAAACACCATATATTTT	CASSLQGARNTIYF
TRBV6-2/TRBV6-3	.	TRBD2	TRBJ2-5	TGTGCCAGCAGTTACCGCCCTAGCGGGGGGTCAAACCAAGAGACCCAGTACTTC	CASSYRPSGGSNQETQYF
TRBV6-1	many	.	TRBJ2-1	TGTGCCAGCAGCCAGGGGGGCGGAAACGGTCAGGATGAGCAGTTCTTC	CASSQGGGNGQDEQFF
TRBV10-3	.	.	TRBJ2-5	TGTGCCATCAGCCCGGGGTCGTACCAAGAGACCCAGTACTTC	CAISPGSYQETQYF
TRBV7-9	many	.	TRBJ2-1	TGTGCCAGCAGCTTAGACCCTGGACGGGACGGTGAGCAGTTCTTC	CASSLDPGRDGEQFF
TRBV2	.	.	TRBJ2-7	TGTGCCAGCAGTGCGAGGGGCCACTCCTACGAGCAGTACTTC	CASSARGHSYEQYF
TRBV5-1	.	.	TRBJ2-5	TGCGCCAGCAGCTTGGGGAGTAGCGGAGAGACCCAGTACTTC	CASSLGSSGETQYF
TRBV29-1	.	TRBD2	TRBJ2-7	TGCAGCACCTCGTTAGCGGGGGTGGGCGAGCAGTACTTC	CSTSLAGVGEQYF
TRBV5-1	many	.	TRBJ2-7	TGCGCCAGCAGCTTGGCCGGGTTGGGGTTGGGTAGCGACGAGCAGTACTTC	CASSLAGLGLGSDEQYF
TRBV6-1	.	TRBD1	TRBJ1-2	TGTGCCAGCAGCGGGACAGGGCCTAACTATGGCTACACCTTC	CASSGTGPNYGYTF
TRBV7-4	once	.	TRBJ1-6	TGTGCCAGCAGGGCCGCGGACAGAGATAATTCACCCCTCCACTTT	CASRAADRDNSPLHF
TRBV29-1	.	TRBD1	TRBJ2-7	TGCAGCGGGGGACAGGGGCGGGAGCAGTACTTC	CSGGQGREQYF